Listed here are 21 T cell receptor beta chains from one sample, sequenced in a study of OX40 agonist ivuxolimab in advanced cancers. Generated by immunoSEQ multiplex PCR, the TCRdb table keeps only in-frame clones and is missing some. The sample carries around 45,000 clones, roughly four fifths recorded once. The sample consisted of CD4+ or CD8+ T cells sorted from blood, taken in a trial of the OX40 agonist ivuxolimab. All receptors come from an adult with an advanced solid tumor such as melanoma, head and neck, liver or kidney cancer.

The chain carries TRBV10-2 and TRBJ2-3; 8 bases match TRBD2. Germline V CDR1 and CDR2: WSHSY, SAAADI. Trimming cost V 5 bases and J 1 base; bases outside gene matches: 11. This CDR3 has 17 residues. In nucleotides, the CDR3 is TGCGCCAGCAGTCGCTCCCTGAGCGGGGGACGCACAGATACGCAGTATTTT. Its translation: CASSRSLSGGRTDTQYF.

The chain is built from TRBV6-5 and TRBJ1-2, with TRBD1 identical over 8 bases. Germline V gene data show CDR1 as MNHEY and CDR2 as SVGAGI. This CDR3 contains 13 residues. V lost 7 bases, J lost 8 bases, and 9 bases stayed unmatched. The CDR3 sequence: CASTPTGAYGYTF. CDR3 bases: TGTGCCAGCACCCCGACAGGGGCGTACGGCTACACCTTC.

V is TRBV16 and J is TRBJ1-2; 7 bases fit TRBD1. The CDR3 length is 14 residues. The V gene's germline CDR1 is KGHSY and CDR2 FQNENV. The trim removed 6 bases at V and 5 bases at J, leaving 9 bases unmatched. CDR3 nucleotide sequence: TGTGCCAGCAGAGATACAGGGGCCAATTATGGCTACACCTTC. Translation gives CASRDTGANYGYTF.

J is TRBJ1-5 and V is TRBV2; TRBD1 aligns across 11 bases. CDR1 is SNHLY and CDR2 is FYNNEI in the germline V gene. The V segment lost 6 bases and the J segment 1 base; nucleotides outside the gene matches: 2. This CDR3 region has 15 residues. For the CDR3, the DNA is TGTGCCAGCAGAGGGGACAGGGGGAGCAATCAGCCCCAGCATTTT. The encoded protein is CASRGDRGSNQPQHF.

The gene calls are TRBV7-2 and TRBJ2-7, with a possible D match to TRBD2 (6 bases). V was shortened by 1 base and J by 2 bases, with 9 bases between the two germline ends. The germline CDR1 and CDR2 sequences are SGHTA and FQGNSA. The CDR3 runs 14 residues. The CDR3 protein is CASSLGDFTYEQYF. The CDR3, as DNA: TGTGCCAGCAGCTTAGGGGACTTTACCTACGAGCAGTACTTC.

This clone was counted a few times. The chain joins TRBV5-1 to TRBJ2-5; D possibly uses TRBD1 or TRBD2 (5 bases each). The CDR3 has 14 residues. Germline-derived CDR1 and CDR2 are SGHRS and YFSETQ. V lost 0 bases to trimming and J lost 7 bases, with 13 bases between them. CDR3 DNA sequence: TGCGCCAGCAGCTTGGCCCAAGGGGACGGGACCCAGTACTTC. Translating gives CASSLAQGDGTQYF.

The chain uses TRBV5-4 and TRBJ1-1, with 7 bases lining up with TRBD1. This CDR3 is built from 14 residues. CDR1 and CDR2 (germline): SGHNT, YYREEE (reference sequence). Trimming removed 4 bases from V and 6 bases from J; junction bases left unmatched: 9. CDR3 bases: TGTGCCAGCAGCCAAGTTCGACAGGGCCCTGAAGCTTTCTTT. Its protein product is CASSQVRQGPEAFF.

The chain recombines TRBV4-2 with TRBJ2-7; 15 positions match TRBD2. The CDR3 has 21 residues. Unmatched junction bases numbered 16, after V lost 0 bases and J lost 4 bases. CDR1 LGHNA and CDR2 YNFKEQ come from the germline V gene. This CDR3 reads CASSQDPGGVGTSGRRYEQYF. In DNA, the CDR3 is TGTGCCAGCAGCCAAGACCCCGGCGGGGTCGGGACTAGCGGGAGGCGATACGAGCAGTACTTC.

The gene calls are TRBV2 and TRBJ2-2; the match to TRBD2 covers 9 bases. J was trimmed by 5 bases and V by 6 bases; bases with no gene match: 10. The CDR3 is 16 amino acids. From germline, CDR1 is SNHLY and CDR2 FYNNEI. The chain's CDR3 is CASSPETSGVTGELFF. The CDR3 bases are TGTGCCAGCAGCCCGGAGACTAGCGGAGTTACCGGGGAGCTGTTTTTT. Based on the CDR3 plus reference TRBV2 and TRBJ2-2, the full variable domain is EPEVTQTPSHQVTQMGQEVILRCVPISNHLYFYWYRQILGQKVEFLVSFYNNEISEKSEIFDDQFSVERPDGSNFTLKIRSTKLEDSAMYFCASSPETSGVTGELFFGEGSRLTVL.

The J gene is TRBJ2-3, the V gene TRBV6-5; D uncertain. V was trimmed by 0 bases and J by 2 bases, leaving 12 bases between them. Germline CDR1 MNHEY, CDR2 SVGAGI. The CDR3 extends over 16 amino acids. The CDR3 DNA is TGTGCCAGCAGTTACTCGATCTATGCCTCCACAGATACGCAGTATTTT. Its translation is CASSYSIYASTDTQYF.

In its sample, this clone was seen a few times. The genes are TRBV21-1 and TRBJ1-2. TRBV21-1 is given as a pseudogene. The CDR3 sequence is 15 residues long. The CDR3 sequence is CASSKGREVDYGYTF. In nucleotides, the CDR3 is TGTGCCAGCAGCAAGGGCCGGGAAGTTGACTATGGCTACACCTTC.

This clone was counted a single time. This sequence joins TRBV27 and TRBJ2-2; D may be TRBD2 (5 bases). The V end lost 6 bases, the J end lost 1 base, and 12 bases lay between the germline ends. The V gene's germline CDR1 is MNHEY and CDR2 SMNVEV (reference sequence). The CDR3 has 15 residues. CDR3: CASSTVRGNTGELFF. As DNA, the CDR3 is TGTGCCAGCAGCACGGTCCGGGGGAACACCGGGGAGCTGTTTTTT.

The V gene is TRBV5-5, the J gene TRBJ1-1; D gene uncertain. Trimming shortened V by 0 bases and J by 5 bases, and 8 bases separated the two germline ends. The CDR3 consists of 13 residues. Germline values: CDR1 SGHKS, CDR2 YYEKEE (reference sequence). The DNA of the CDR3 is TGTGCCAGCAGCTTGGTGGGGAAGACTGAAGCTTTCTTT. Protein product: CASSLVGKTEAFF.

This chain connects TRBV7-8 to TRBJ2-1; D remains unclear. V lost 4 bases, J lost 4 bases, and 8 bases lay in between. Per the germline V gene, CDR1 is SGHVS and CDR2 is FQNEAQ. The CDR3 loop spans 13 amino acids. The CDR3, as DNA: TGTGCCAGCAGCTCCTTCCAATACAATGAGCAGTTCTTC. Its translation is CASSSFQYNEQFF.

This chain joins TRBV2 and TRBJ2-7; D gene uncertain. CDR3 length: 14 residues. Trimming stripped 7 bases from V and 0 bases from J, with 13 bases between. CDR1 is SNHLY, CDR2 FYNNEI, per germline. CDR3 sequence reads: CASTPRRISYEQYF. The CDR3 nucleotides read TGTGCCAGCACTCCGAGAAGAATCTCCTACGAGCAGTACTTC.

The V gene is TRBV5-4, the J gene TRBJ2-5; a weak D match, TRBD1 (5 bases). The V and J ends lost 1 base and 5 bases respectively, with 12 bases between them. The CDR3 is made up of 14 amino acids. Germline V gene data show CDR1 as SGHNT and CDR2 as YYREEE (reference sequence). The CDR3 nucleotides read TGTGCCAGCAGCTTGAGGGGCAGTGGGGAGACCCAGTACTTC. It translates to CASSLRGSGETQYF.

J is TRBJ2-3 and V is TRBV18; D might be TRBD1 (6 bases). This CDR3 comprises 17 residues. Germline CDR1 is KGHSH and CDR2 is LQKENI. Trimming took off 4 bases at V and 2 bases at J, with 19 bases between the two ends. CDR3 nucleotide sequence: TGTGCCAGCTCACAGGCGCAGGGGCTAGGTGACACAGATACGCAGTATTTT. It codes for CASSQAQGLGDTDTQYF.

The V call is TRBV28, the J call TRBJ2-7; no clear D. CDR1 MDHEN and CDR2 SYDVKM come from the germline V gene. The CDR3 is made up of 15 amino acids. Trimming removed 6 bases from V and 0 bases from J, with 15 bases in between. This CDR3 reads CASRATGRSSYEQYF. CDR3 in DNA: TGTGCCAGCAGAGCGACCGGGCGGAGCTCCTACGAGCAGTACTTC.

The chain recombines TRBV10-3 with TRBJ1-1, with 11 bases lining up with TRBD1. The CDR3 has 14 amino acids. The J segment lost 7 bases and the V segment lost 7 bases, leaving 8 bases of the junction unmatched. The germline gives CDR1 ENHRY, CDR2 SYGVKD. In nucleotides, the CDR3 is TGTGCCATCAAACGAGGGGGACAGGGGGGTGAAGCTTTCTTT. Protein sequence: CAIKRGGQGGEAFF.

The chain employs TRBV7-2 and TRBJ1-1, with a tentative D call TRBD1 (6 bases). V lost 5 bases and J lost 1, with 11 bases in between. The CDR3 runs 14 residues. The germline CDR1 and CDR2 sequences are SGHTA and FQGNSA. CDR3 residues: CASSLTGTNTEAFF. The CDR3 DNA reads as TGTGCCAGCAGCCTCACAGGGACGAACACTGAAGCTTTCTTT.

The J gene is TRBJ2-4, the V gene TRBV7-3; TRBD2 matches 10 bases. The CDR3 is 18 residues long. V trimming: 1 base; J trimming: 7 bases; junction bases outside the gene matches: 13. Germline CDR1 and CDR2: SGHTA and FQGTGA. CDR3 protein: CASSLIGAGGPESNIQYF. The DNA of the CDR3 is TGTGCCAGCAGCTTAATTGGAGCGGGAGGGCCGGAGTCTAACATTCAGTACTTC.